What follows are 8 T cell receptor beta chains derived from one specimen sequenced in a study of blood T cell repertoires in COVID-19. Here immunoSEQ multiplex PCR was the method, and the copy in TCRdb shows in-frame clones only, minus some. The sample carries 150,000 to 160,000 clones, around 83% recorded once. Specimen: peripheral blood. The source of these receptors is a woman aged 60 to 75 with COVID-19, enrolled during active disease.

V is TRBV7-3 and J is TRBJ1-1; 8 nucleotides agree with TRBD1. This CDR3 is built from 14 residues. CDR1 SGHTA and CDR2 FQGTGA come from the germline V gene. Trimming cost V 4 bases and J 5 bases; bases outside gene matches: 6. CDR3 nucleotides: TGTGCCAGCAGCTCACAGGGGGGACTAACTGAAGCTTTCTTT. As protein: CASSSQGGLTEAFF.

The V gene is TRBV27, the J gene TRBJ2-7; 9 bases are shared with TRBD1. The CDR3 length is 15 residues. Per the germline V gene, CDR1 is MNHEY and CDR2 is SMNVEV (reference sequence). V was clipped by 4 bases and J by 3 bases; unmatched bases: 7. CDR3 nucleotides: TGTGCCAGCAGTTCCCGGGACAGGGTGTACTACGAGCAGTACTTC. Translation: CASSSRDRVYYEQYF.

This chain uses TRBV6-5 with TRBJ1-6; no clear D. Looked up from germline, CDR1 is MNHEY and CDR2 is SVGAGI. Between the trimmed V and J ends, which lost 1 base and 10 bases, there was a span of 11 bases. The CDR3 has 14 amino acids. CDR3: CASSYLGLRSPLHF. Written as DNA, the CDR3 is TGTGCCAGCAGTTACTTAGGACTAAGATCACCCCTCCACTTT.

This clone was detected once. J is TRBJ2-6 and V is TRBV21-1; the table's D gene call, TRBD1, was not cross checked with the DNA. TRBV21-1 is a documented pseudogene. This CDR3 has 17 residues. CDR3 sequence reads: CASSKRGPSSGANVLTF. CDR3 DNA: TGTGCCAGCAGCAAAAGGGGTCCAAGTTCTGGGGCCAACGTCCTGACTTTC.

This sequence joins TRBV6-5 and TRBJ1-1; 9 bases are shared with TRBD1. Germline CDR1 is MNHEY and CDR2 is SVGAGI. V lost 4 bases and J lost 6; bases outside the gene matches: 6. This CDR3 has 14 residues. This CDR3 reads CASSSQGARSEAFF. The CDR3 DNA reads TGTGCCAGCAGTTCACAGGGGGCTCGATCTGAAGCTTTCTTT.

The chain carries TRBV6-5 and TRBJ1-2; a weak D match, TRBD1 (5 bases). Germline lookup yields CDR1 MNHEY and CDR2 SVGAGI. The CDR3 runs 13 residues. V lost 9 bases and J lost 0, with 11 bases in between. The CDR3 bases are TGTGCCAGTTGGGGGGTTTCTAACTATGGCTACACCTTC. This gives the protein CASWGVSNYGYTF.

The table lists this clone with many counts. The CDR3 sequence is CATQGAYENTIYF. CDR3 in DNA: TGTGCCACACAGGGGGCGTATGAAAACACCATATATTTT. The gene calls are TRBV6-6 and TRBJ1-3, with 9 bases identical to TRBD1. V dropped 10 bases and J dropped 6; count of bases not matched to a gene: 7. This CDR3 region has 13 residues. The germline CDR1 and CDR2 sequences are MNHNY and SVGAGI (reference sequence).

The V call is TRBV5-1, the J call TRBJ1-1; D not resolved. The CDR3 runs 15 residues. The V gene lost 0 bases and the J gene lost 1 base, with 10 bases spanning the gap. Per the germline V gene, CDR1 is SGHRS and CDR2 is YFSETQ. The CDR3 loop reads CASSLAGSRNTEAFF. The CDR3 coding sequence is TGCGCCAGCAGCTTGGCCGGGAGCAGGAACACTGAAGCTTTCTTT.